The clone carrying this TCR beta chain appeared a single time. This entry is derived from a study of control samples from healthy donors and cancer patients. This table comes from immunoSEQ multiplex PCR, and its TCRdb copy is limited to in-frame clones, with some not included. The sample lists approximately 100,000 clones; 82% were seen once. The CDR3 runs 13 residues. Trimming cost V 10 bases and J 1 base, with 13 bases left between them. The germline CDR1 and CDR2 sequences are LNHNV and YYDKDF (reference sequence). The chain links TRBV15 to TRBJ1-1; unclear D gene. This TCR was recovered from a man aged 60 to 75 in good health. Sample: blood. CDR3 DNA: TGTGCCATTACAGAACGGGAGAACACTGAAGCTTTCTTT. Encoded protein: CAITERENTEAFF.